The clone carrying this T cell receptor (beta chain) appeared many times. Its antigen is as yet unknown. Trimming took off 2 bases at V and 5 bases at J, with 13 bases between the two ends. Per the germline V gene, CDR1 is SGHTA and CDR2 is FQGTGA. There are 15 residues in the CDR3. Each cDNA molecule carried a unique molecular identifier. One entry per CDR3 protein, called by TCRdb with MiXCR from the 5' RACE reads. The top ten clones hold 4% to 5% of a sample with 50,000 to 55,000 distinct CDR3 sequences, less than 9.5% of them seen once. This sample was included in a study of early T cells in non-severe SARS-CoV-2 infection. About the research overall: Investigators sequenced bulk RNA drawn from unsorted whole blood, and chains remained unpaired.

Study observations and caveats: Anti-spike CD8 specificities were favored by VDJdb matching, whose results missed private and CD4 specificities.

The genes are TRBV7-3 and TRBJ2-1; D gene uncertain. Material for sequencing was whole blood. This sequence originates from an adult who was a healthcare worker with PCR-confirmed SARS-CoV-2 infection or an uninfected control (not recorded which). The chain's CDR3 is CASSLGVGRHNEQFF. The CDR3 DNA follows: TGTGCCAGCAGCTTAGGGGTAGGTCGGCACAATGAGCAGTTCTTC.